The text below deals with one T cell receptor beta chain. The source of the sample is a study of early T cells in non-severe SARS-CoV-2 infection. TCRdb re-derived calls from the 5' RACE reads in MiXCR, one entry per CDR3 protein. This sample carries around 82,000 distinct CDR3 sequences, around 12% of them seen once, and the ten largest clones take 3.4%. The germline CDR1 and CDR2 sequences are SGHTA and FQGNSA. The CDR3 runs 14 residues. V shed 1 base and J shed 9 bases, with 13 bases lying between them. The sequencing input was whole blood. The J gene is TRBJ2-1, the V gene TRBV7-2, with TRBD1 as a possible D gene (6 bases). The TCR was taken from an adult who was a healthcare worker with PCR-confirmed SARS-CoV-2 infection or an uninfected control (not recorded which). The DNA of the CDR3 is TGTGCCAGCAGCTTAGTTAGGGGGTTGGGTGAGCAGTTCTTC. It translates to CASSLVRGLGEQFF.